The 14 T cell receptor beta chains in this list originate from one sample, sequenced in a study of blood T cells in healthy people across ages. The authors ran a second PCR of 7 to 11 cycles using a sample-barcoded 5' primer and a J-beta primer mix. TCRdb ran MiXCR on the 5' RACE reads and lists one entry per CDR3 protein. The data contain 750,000 to 950,000 distinct CDR3 sequences, roughly 29% of them seen just once; the ten biggest clones take up roughly 10%. This sample was also put to use in a study of T cells of mothers and their children.

The source material was blood. The receptors were sampled from a middle-aged woman in good health.

A single count supports this clonotype. With a much larger clone just one base away, this may be a read error. This chain links TRBV29-1 with TRBJ2-7, with TRBD2 identical over 7 bases. V lost 2 bases and J lost 7; bases outside the gene matches: 14. The germline CDR1 and CDR2 sequences are SQVTM and ANQGSEA. The CDR3 sequence is 15 residues long. CDR3 nucleotides: TGCAGCGTTGAACCACCGGGACTACACTACAATGAGCAGTACTTC. This translates into CSVEPPGLHYNEQYF.

This clonotype was counted between two and nine times. The chain combines TRBV9 with TRBJ1-4; no clear D. The CDR3 is 15 residues long. Trimming pared 4 bases from V and 0 bases from J, leaving 10 bases between. Per the germline V gene, CDR1 is SGDLS and CDR2 is YYNGEE. The CDR3, as DNA: TGTGCCAGCAGCCCAGGACGGTCAACTAATGAAAAACTGTTTTTT. This gives the protein CASSPGRSTNEKLFF.

As for this clonotype: Its ends do not fully match the called genes, so a read error is possible. This chain connects TRBV11-3 to TRBJ2-7, with 8 bases aligning to TRBD2. CDR1 is SGHNT, CDR2 YENEEA, per germline. The CDR3 spans 15 residues. The CDR3 coding sequence is TGTGCCAGCAGCTTCTCGGGGGGGCCCTACAATGAGCGGTACTTC. It codes for CASSFSGGPYNERYF.

The V call is TRBV6-5, the J call TRBJ1-2; D perhaps matches TRBD1 (5 bases). Trimming cost V 0 bases and J 3 bases, with 11 bases left between them. This CDR3 comprises 15 residues. The V gene's germline CDR1 is MNHEY and CDR2 SVGAGI. The CDR3 sequence: CASSYSGRVYYGYTF. The CDR3 DNA is TGTGCCAGCAGTTACTCTGGCAGGGTGTACTATGGCTACACCTTC.

The chain joins TRBV4-1 to TRBJ1-2; 7 bases line up with TRBD1. Trimming removed 2 bases from V and 6 bases from J; junction bases left unmatched: 6. Germline CDR1 MGHRA, CDR2 YSYEKL. The CDR3 is made up of 14 amino acids. Here the CDR3 DNA reads TGCGCCAGCAGCCAACCGACAGGGCTCGATGGCTACACCTTC. Protein: CASSQPTGLDGYTF.

This clonotype was counted a few times. The chain joins TRBV15 to TRBJ1-3; 10 bases map to TRBD1. The trim removed 7 bases at V and 0 bases at J, leaving 15 bases unmatched. This CDR3 comprises 19 residues. CDR1 is LNHNV, CDR2 YYDKDF, per germline (reference sequence). The CDR3 region is CATKRTGDRGRLSGNTIYF. Written as DNA, the CDR3 is TGTGCCACCAAGAGGACCGGGGACAGGGGTCGACTCTCTGGAAACACCATATATTTT.

The chain employs TRBV27 and TRBJ2-4; D remains ambiguous. Matching the DNA end better, TRBJ2-7 makes the J call doubtful. Germline CDR1 is MNHEY and CDR2 is SMNVEV (reference sequence). The CDR3 contains 13 residues. CDR3 bases: TGTGCCAGCAGTCCAAGTCAGCTATACGAGCAGTACTTC. Protein product: CASSPSQLYEQYF.

V and J are TRBV30 and TRBJ1-6, with D possibly matching TRBD1 (6 bases). This CDR3 comprises 15 residues. V was shortened by 2 bases and J by 9 bases, with 17 bases between the two germline ends. The germline V gene has CDR1 GTSNPN and CDR2 SVGIG (reference sequence). Written as DNA, the CDR3 is TGTGCCTGGAGTTTAGGGGGGACGAATACTTCACCCCTCCACTTT. Translated: CAWSLGGTNTSPLHF.

This clonotype occurred many times. J is TRBJ2-7 and V is TRBV7-9; 8 nucleotides align to TRBD1. The germline V gene has CDR1 SEHNR and CDR2 FQNEAQ (reference sequence). The CDR3 contains 14 residues. Trimming took 5 bases from V and 6 from J; bases not matched to a gene: 9. CDR3 in amino acids: CASSAGQAIREQYF. CDR3 nucleotides: TGTGCCAGCAGCGCGGGACAGGCGATCCGCGAGCAGTACTTC.

This chain joins TRBV29-1 and TRBJ2-2, with D tentatively TRBD1 (5 bases). V lost 4 bases, J lost 6 bases, and 15 bases lay in between. This CDR3 is built from 14 residues. Germline lookup yields CDR1 SQVTM and CDR2 ANQGSEA. CDR3 in amino acids: CSVVEVVGAGELFF. Written as DNA, the CDR3 is TGCAGCGTTGTCGAGGTCGTAGGGGCCGGGGAGCTGTTTTTT.

This clonotype was picked up one time. The chain is built from TRBV5-1 and TRBJ1-2; D is unclear. This CDR3 is 15 amino acids long. From germline, CDR1 is SGHRS and CDR2 YFSETQ. The germline V and J ends were trimmed by 5 bases and 6 bases, with 20 bases remaining between them. The CDR3 loop is CASRKDVRSSDGYTF. CDR3 nucleotide sequence: TGCGCCAGCAGAAAGGACGTTAGGTCGTCGGATGGCTACACCTTC.

The CDR3 loop is CASTIRQPNTEAFF. The CDR3 bases are TGTGCCAGCACAATTCGACAGCCGAACACTGAAGCTTTCTTT. This chain links TRBV7-8 with TRBJ1-1; weak D call: TRBD1 (5 bases). The CDR3 runs 14 residues. CDR1 SGHVS and CDR2 FQNEAQ come from the germline V gene. V gave up 7 bases and J gave up 1 base, with 13 bases separating them.

This clonotype has at least ten counts. This rearrangement joins TRBV12-3 or TRBV12-4 to TRBJ2-5; either TRBD1 or TRBD2 may supply D (6 bases each). Trimming took off 0 bases at V and 1 base at J, with 9 bases between the two ends. The CDR3 extends over 15 amino acids. CDR3 amino acids: CASSLAWGAQETQYF. The CDR3 DNA sequence: TGTGCCAGCAGTTTAGCCTGGGGGGCCCAAGAGACCCAGTACTTC.

This clonotype was found a few times. This may be a read error: a much more frequent sequence differs by one nucleotide. This rearrangement joins TRBV7-2 to TRBJ2-1; D remains ambiguous. V was cut by 5 bases and J by 13 bases, with 24 bases left in between. Germline V gives CDR1 SGHTA, CDR2 FQGNSA. The CDR3 has 15 residues. Here the CDR3 reads CASSVGMVAKNIQFF. The CDR3 DNA reads TGTGCCAGCAGCGTAGGGATGGTAGCCAAAAACATTCAGTTCTTC.